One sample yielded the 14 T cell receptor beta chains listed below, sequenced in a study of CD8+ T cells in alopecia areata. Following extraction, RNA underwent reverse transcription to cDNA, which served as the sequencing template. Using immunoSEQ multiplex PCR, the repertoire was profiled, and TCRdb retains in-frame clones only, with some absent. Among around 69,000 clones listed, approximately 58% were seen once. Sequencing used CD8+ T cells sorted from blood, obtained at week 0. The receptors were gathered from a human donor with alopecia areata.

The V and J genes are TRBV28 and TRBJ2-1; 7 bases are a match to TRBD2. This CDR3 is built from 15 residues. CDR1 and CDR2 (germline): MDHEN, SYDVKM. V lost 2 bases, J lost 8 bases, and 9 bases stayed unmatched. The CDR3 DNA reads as TGTGCCAGCAGTTTAGTGGGAGGGCCGGTTGATGAGCAGTTCTTC. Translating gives CASSLVGGPVDEQFF.

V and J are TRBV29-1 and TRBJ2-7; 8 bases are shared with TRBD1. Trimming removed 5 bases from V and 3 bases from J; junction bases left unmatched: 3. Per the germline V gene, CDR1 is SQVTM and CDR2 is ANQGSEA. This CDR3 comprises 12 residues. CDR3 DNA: TGCAGCGTTTTGACAGGGGACTACGAGCAGTACTTC. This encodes CSVLTGDYEQYF.

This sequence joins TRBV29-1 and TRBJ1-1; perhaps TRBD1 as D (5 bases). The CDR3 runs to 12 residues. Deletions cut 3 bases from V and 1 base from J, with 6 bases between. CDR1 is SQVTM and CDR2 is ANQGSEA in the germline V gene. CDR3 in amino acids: CSVDQGNTEAFF. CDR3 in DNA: TGCAGCGTTGACCAGGGGAACACTGAAGCTTTCTTT.

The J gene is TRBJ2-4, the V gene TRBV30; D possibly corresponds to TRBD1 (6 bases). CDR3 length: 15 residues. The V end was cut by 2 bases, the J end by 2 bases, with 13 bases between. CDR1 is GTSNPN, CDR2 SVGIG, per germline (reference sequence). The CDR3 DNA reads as TGTGCCTGGAGTTTGGGGGCAGTGCCCAAAAACATTCAGTACTTC. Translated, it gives CAWSLGAVPKNIQYF.

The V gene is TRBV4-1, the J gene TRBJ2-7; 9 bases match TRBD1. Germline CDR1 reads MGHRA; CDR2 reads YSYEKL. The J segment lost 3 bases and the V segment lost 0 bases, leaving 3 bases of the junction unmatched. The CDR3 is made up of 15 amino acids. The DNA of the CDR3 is TGCGCCAGCAGCCAAGAACCGGGACAGGGCTACGAGCAGTACTTC. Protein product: CASSQEPGQGYEQYF.

CDR3 loop: CASRPGLAGTYEQYF. DNA for the CDR3: TGTGCCAGCAGACCGGGACTAGCGGGCACCTACGAGCAGTACTTC. The chain has TRBV28 and TRBJ2-7, with TRBD2 matching 12 bases. CDR1 and CDR2 (germline): MDHEN, SYDVKM. This CDR3 is 15 amino acids long. J was trimmed by 2 bases and V by 6 bases; bases with no gene match: 5.

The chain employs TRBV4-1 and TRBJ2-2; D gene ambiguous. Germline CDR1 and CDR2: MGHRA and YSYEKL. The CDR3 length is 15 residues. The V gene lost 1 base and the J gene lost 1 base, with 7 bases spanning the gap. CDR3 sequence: CASSQVAQNTGELFF. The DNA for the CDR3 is TGCGCCAGCAGCCAAGTTGCACAGAACACCGGGGAGCTGTTTTTT.

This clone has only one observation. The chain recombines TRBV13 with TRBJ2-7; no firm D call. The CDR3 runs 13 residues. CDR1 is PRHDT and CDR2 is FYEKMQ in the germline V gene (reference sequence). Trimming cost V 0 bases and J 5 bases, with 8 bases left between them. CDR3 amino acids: CASSLGPNNEQYF. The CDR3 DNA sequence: TGTGCCAGCAGCTTAGGACCAAACAACGAGCAGTACTTC.

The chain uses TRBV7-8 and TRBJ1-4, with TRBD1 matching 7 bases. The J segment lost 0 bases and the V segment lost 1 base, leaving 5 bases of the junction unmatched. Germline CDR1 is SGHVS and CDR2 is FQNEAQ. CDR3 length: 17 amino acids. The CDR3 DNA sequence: TGTGCCAGCAGCTTAGAGACAGGGAGACCAACTAATGAAAAACTGTTTTTT. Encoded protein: CASSLETGRPTNEKLFF.

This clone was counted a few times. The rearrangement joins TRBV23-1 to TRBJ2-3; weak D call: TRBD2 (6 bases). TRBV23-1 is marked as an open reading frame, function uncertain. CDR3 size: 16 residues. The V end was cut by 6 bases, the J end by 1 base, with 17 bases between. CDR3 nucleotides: TGCGCCAGCAGCCAAGATCTCCAGCGGGGCACAGATACGCAGTATTTT. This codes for CASSQDLQRGTDTQYF.

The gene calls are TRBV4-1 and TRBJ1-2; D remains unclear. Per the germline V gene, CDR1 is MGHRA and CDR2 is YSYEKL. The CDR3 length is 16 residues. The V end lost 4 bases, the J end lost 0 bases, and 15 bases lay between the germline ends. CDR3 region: CASSRNPLLPNYGYTF. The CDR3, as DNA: TGCGCCAGCAGCCGAAACCCCCTGCTACCTAACTATGGCTACACCTTC.

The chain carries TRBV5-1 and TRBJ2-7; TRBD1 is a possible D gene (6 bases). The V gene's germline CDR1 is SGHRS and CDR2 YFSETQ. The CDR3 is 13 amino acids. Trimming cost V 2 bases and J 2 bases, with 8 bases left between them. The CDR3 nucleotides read TGCGCCAGCAGCTTAGGGGGACCCTACGAGCAGTACTTC. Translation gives CASSLGGPYEQYF.

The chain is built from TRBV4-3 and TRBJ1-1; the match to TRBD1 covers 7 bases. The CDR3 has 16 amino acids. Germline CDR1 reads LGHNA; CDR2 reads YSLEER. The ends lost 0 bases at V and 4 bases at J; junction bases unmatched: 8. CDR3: CASSQEPRGTATEAFF. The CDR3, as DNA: TGCGCCAGCAGCCAAGAACCCCGAGGGACAGCCACTGAAGCTTTCTTT.

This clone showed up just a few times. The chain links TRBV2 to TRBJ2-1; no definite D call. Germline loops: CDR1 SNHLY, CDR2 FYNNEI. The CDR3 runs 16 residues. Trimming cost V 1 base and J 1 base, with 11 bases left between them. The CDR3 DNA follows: TGTGCCAGCAGTGAAGACCCCCCCCGGTCCTACAATGAGCAGTTCTTC. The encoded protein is CASSEDPPRSYNEQFF.